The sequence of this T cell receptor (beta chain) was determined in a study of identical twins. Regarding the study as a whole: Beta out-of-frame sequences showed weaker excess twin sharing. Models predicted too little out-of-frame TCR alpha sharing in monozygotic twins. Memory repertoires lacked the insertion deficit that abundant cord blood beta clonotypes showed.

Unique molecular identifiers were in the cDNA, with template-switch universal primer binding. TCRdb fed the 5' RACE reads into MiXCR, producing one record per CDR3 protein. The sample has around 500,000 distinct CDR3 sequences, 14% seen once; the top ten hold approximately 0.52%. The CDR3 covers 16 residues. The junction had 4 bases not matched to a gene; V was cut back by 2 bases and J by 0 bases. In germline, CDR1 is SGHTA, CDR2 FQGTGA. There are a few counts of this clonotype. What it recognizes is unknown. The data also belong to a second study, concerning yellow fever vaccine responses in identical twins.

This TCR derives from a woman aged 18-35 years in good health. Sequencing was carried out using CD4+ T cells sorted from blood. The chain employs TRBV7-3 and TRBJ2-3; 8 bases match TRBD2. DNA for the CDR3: TGTGCCAGCAGCTTACGGGTAGCGGGGAGCACAGATACGCAGTATTTT. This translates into CASSLRVAGSTDTQYF.